The present entry profiles one T cell receptor (beta chain) with its context. This sample is drawn from a study of control samples from healthy donors and cancer patients. Sequencing used immunoSEQ multiplex PCR; TCRdb keeps in-frame clones, though not all of them. The sample lists about 110,000 clones, approximately 91% occurring once. V was clipped by 6 bases and J by 3 bases, with 15 bases between them. This CDR3 is 15 amino acids long. Germline lookup yields CDR1 SNHLY and CDR2 FYNNEI. V gene TRBV2 combines with J gene TRBJ1-5; D might be TRBD1 (5 bases). This clonotype was obtained from a woman between 18 and 29 years old in good health. The sequenced sample consisted of blood. CDR3 coding DNA: TGTGCCAGCAGAGCGGAGACAGAACTCAATCAGCCCCAGCATTTT. Its protein product is CASRAETELNQPQHF.